These 22 T cell receptor beta chains were all obtained from the same sample, sequenced in a study of vaccination and CD4 T cells after COVID-19. The Oncomine TCR Beta short-read assay was applied to DNA of cultured CD4+ T cells. Using its own MiXCR run on the PCR reads, TCRdb lists one record per CDR3 protein. The repertoire has 15,000 to 20,000 distinct CDR3 sequences, less than 60% of them found once; the top ten carry about 5%. These TCRs are of unknown antigen specificity. Sample treatment: 10-day PBMC culture with coronavirus spike peptide pools or control peptides (ViraFEST assay). Here the sequenced sample was CD4+ T cells from blood, cultured in vitro, taken before SARS-CoV-2 vaccination. These receptors were collected from a human donor who had recovered from COVID-19.

The chain carries TRBV7-6 and TRBJ1-3, with 7 nucleotides matching TRBD1. The V segment lost 4 bases and the J segment 4 bases; nucleotides outside the gene matches: 10. The CDR3 is 16 residues long. Germline CDR1 and CDR2: SGHVS and FNYEAQ. CDR3 protein: CASSSSQGTEGNTIYF. The CDR3, as DNA: TGTGCCAGCAGCTCCTCCCAGGGGACAGAGGGAAACACCATATATTTT.

This clonotype was detected once. The junction departs from the called germline gene at one end, perhaps through a read error. The genes are TRBV7-9 and TRBJ1-2; D perhaps matches TRBD1 (6 bases). In germline, CDR1 is SEHNR, CDR2 FQNEAQ (reference sequence). There are 13 residues in the CDR3. The CDR3 nucleotides read TGCGCCAGCAGCCGACGGGTGGACAGTTACTACACCTTC. Translation gives CASSRRVDSYYTF.

This clonotype was found a few times. The V and J genes are TRBV6-1 and TRBJ2-3; 7 nucleotides agree with TRBD2. Germline lookup yields CDR1 MNHNS and CDR2 SASEGT. Unmatched junction bases numbered 6, after V lost 1 base and J lost 5 bases. This CDR3 has 15 residues. The CDR3 is CASSEVMTGGDTQYF. In DNA form, the CDR3 reads TGTGCCAGCAGTGAAGTCATGACGGGAGGAGATACGCAGTATTTT.

The chain has TRBV27 and TRBJ1-6; 9 bases match TRBD1. Germline V CDR1 and CDR2: MNHEY, SMNVEV (reference sequence). The CDR3 length is 15 residues. The trim removed 4 bases at V and 7 bases at J, leaving 5 bases unmatched. CDR3 sequence (DNA): TGTGCCAGCAGTTCCCGGGACAGGGTAAATTCACCCCTCCACTTT. Its translation is CASSSRDRVNSPLHF.

The rearrangement links TRBV2 to TRBJ2-5; TRBD1 agrees at 7 bases. Unmatched junction bases numbered 8, after V lost 8 bases and J lost 2 bases. The CDR3 has 14 residues. The germline V gene encodes CDR1 SNHLY and CDR2 FYNNEI. The CDR3 is CASGVGRGQETQYF. In nucleotides, the CDR3 is TGTGCCAGCGGGGTGGGCAGGGGGCAAGAGACCCAGTACTTC. Supplemented by reference TRBV2 and TRBJ2-5, the full variable domain reads EPEVTQTPSHQVTQMGQEVILRCVPISNHLYFYWYRQILGQKVEFLVSFYNNEISEKSEIFDDQFSVERPDGSNFTLKIRSTKLEDSAMYFCASGVGRGQETQYFGPGTRLLVL.

The chain carries TRBV21-1 and TRBJ2-1; the table assigns TRBD2, which was not confirmed against the DNA. TRBV21-1 is a pseudogene segment. CDR3 length: 19 amino acids. The CDR3 reads CASSNVMGLAGGRYNEQFF. The DNA of the CDR3 is TGTGCCAGCAGCAACGTTATGGGACTAGCGGGGGGACGTTACAATGAGCAGTTCTTC.

This clonotype occurred a few times. The gene calls are TRBV27 and TRBJ1-2; TRBD1 agrees at 7 bases. Germline loops: CDR1 MNHEY, CDR2 SMNVEV (reference sequence). V trimming: 5 bases; J trimming: 5 bases; junction bases outside the gene matches: 5. This CDR3 is 13 amino acids long. The CDR3, as DNA: TGTGCCAGCAGTCATGACAGGGAGTATGGCTACACCTTC. This translates into CASSHDREYGYTF.

There are a few counts of this clonotype. The rearrangement joins TRBV27 to TRBJ1-2; 10 nucleotides align to TRBD1. The V gene's germline CDR1 is MNHEY and CDR2 SMNVEV (reference sequence). The CDR3 has 16 amino acids. Losses at the gene ends were 5 bases for V and 2 bases for J; bases not matched to a gene: 8. CDR3 sequence reads: CASSGGPGQGNYGYTF. CDR3 bases: TGTGCCAGCAGTGGGGGCCCGGGACAGGGGAACTATGGCTACACCTTC.

The V and J genes are TRBV20-1 and TRBJ1-1, with 9 positions matching TRBD1. This CDR3 spans 13 amino acids. Germline V lookup: CDR1 DFQATT, CDR2 SNEGSKA (reference sequence). With 6 bases clipped from V and 3 bases from J, the junction kept 5 bases outside the gene matches. CDR3 in amino acids: CSANRDRDTEAFF. The CDR3 bases are TGCAGTGCGAACCGGGACAGGGACACTGAAGCTTTCTTT.

This clonotype was seen a few times. The chain is built from TRBV11-2 and TRBJ1-1, with 12 bases matching TRBD1. Germline V gives CDR1 SGHAT, CDR2 FQNNGV. The CDR3 spans 19 residues. The junction had 13 bases not matched to a gene; V was cut back by 5 bases and J by 0 bases. The CDR3 coding sequence is TGTGCCAGCAGCCAAACTAGGGACAGGGGGCGAGGGCTGAACACTGAAGCTTTCTTT. This translates into CASSQTRDRGRGLNTEAFF.

This clonotype was detected only a few times. V gene TRBV15 combines with J gene TRBJ1-2, with TRBD1 identical over 8 bases. The CDR3 totals 14 residues. Germline CDR1 reads LNHNV; CDR2 reads YYDKDF (reference sequence). V gave up 5 bases and J gave up 8 bases; unmatched junction bases: 10. CDR3 DNA sequence: TGTGCCACCAGCCCCCGACAGACAGGGGAAGGCTACACCTTC. Translating gives CATSPRQTGEGYTF.

The chain couples TRBV24-1 to TRBJ2-1; 8 bases line up with TRBD1. V shed 5 bases, J shed 10 bases, and the junction held 12 bases outside the gene matches. CDR1 is KGHDR and CDR2 is SFDVKD in the germline V gene. The CDR3 is made up of 15 amino acids. The CDR3 reads CATSAGTGRIYEQFF. DNA for the CDR3: TGTGCCACCAGTGCGGGGACAGGAAGAATATACGAGCAGTTCTTC.

This clonotype has a handful of counts. The CDR3 reads CSDSGQNYGYTF. The CDR3 region has the DNA TGCAGTGATTCGGGACAGAACTATGGCTACACCTTC. The chain is built from TRBV20-1 and TRBJ1-2, with 7 positions matching TRBD1. CDR3 length: 12 residues. The junction had 4 bases not matched to a gene; V was cut back by 7 bases and J by 2 bases. Germline assignment: CDR1 DFQATT and CDR2 SNEGSKA (reference sequence).

This clonotype was counted only a few times. The V call is TRBV24-1, the J call TRBJ1-2, with TRBD1 identical over 10 bases. J was trimmed by 4 bases and V by 3 bases; bases with no gene match: 7. Germline V lookup: CDR1 KGHDR, CDR2 SFDVKD. This CDR3 region has 16 residues. The CDR3 protein is CATSDPRQGASYGYTF. The DNA for the CDR3 is TGTGCCACCAGTGATCCAAGACAGGGGGCGAGCTATGGCTACACCTTC.

The chain carries TRBV29-1 and TRBJ1-1; the D gene is possibly TRBD1 (5 bases). Trimming removed 3 bases at V and 2 bases at J, with 10 bases between. In germline, CDR1 is SQVTM, CDR2 ANQGSEA. This CDR3 spans 13 amino acids. CDR3: CSVDPGDNTEAFF. For the CDR3, the DNA is TGCAGCGTTGATCCGGGGGATAACACTGAAGCTTTCTTT.

This clonotype was detected a few times. J is TRBJ1-5 and V is TRBV28, with a weak D call TRBD1 (6 bases). The CDR3 is 13 amino acids. V was pared by 5 bases and J by 1 base, with 6 bases between. CDR1 and CDR2 from the germline V gene are MDHEN and SYDVKM. This CDR3 reads CASSDRSNQPQHF. In DNA form, the CDR3 reads TGTGCCAGCAGTGACAGGAGCAATCAGCCCCAGCATTTT.

This clonotype was seen a handful of times. The V gene is TRBV7-9, the J gene TRBJ2-7; D might be TRBD1 or TRBD2, each matching 5 bases. The CDR3 has 15 residues. V was cut by 1 base and J by 5 bases, with 15 bases left in between. Germline V gives CDR1 SEHNR, CDR2 FQNEAQ (reference sequence). CDR3 in DNA: TGTGCCAGCAGCTTAGATGGGGGAGACCCCCACGAGCAGTACTTC. This sequence encodes CASSLDGGDPHEQYF.

The chain employs TRBV6-5 and TRBJ2-7, with TRBD1 matching over 9 bases. The CDR3 is 15 residues long. J lost 4 bases, V lost 4 bases, and 8 bases had no gene match. The germline V gene encodes CDR1 MNHEY and CDR2 SVGAGI. CDR3 sequence (DNA): TGTGCCAGCAGTTGGCCACCGGGACAGGGTTACGAGCAGTACTTC. This codes for CASSWPPGQGYEQYF.

The chain carries TRBV7-8 and TRBJ1-6, with D possibly TRBD1 on 6 matching bases. Germline V gene lookup returns CDR1 SGHVS and CDR2 FQNEAQ. The CDR3 spans 15 residues. V was cut by 5 bases and J by 8 bases, with 16 bases left in between. The chain's CDR3 is CASSIRVGGDSPLHF. DNA for the CDR3: TGTGCCAGCAGCATTAGAGTAGGGGGGGATTCACCCCTCCACTTT.

This clonotype was seen a few times. The chain links TRBV10-1 to TRBJ1-2, with unresolved D. Trimming shortened V by 10 bases and J by 4 bases, and 10 bases separated the two germline ends. The CDR3 has 11 amino acids. The germline V gene encodes CDR1 WNHNN and CDR2 SYGVQD (reference sequence). The CDR3 protein is CAILWTYGYTF. In DNA form, the CDR3 reads TGCGCCATCCTTTGGACCTATGGCTACACCTTC.

Only one count was recorded for this clonotype. The CDR3 loop reads CASSLYHGGNTEAFF. CDR3 in DNA: TGTGCCAGCAGCTTATATCACGGGGGGAACACTGAAGCTTTCTTT. This chain uses TRBV7-2 with TRBJ1-1; D is possibly TRBD1 (5 bases). Between the trimmed V and J ends, which lost 2 bases and 1 base, there was a span of 11 bases. Looked up from germline, CDR1 is SGHTA and CDR2 is FQGNSA. The CDR3 has 15 amino acids.

Remarks on this clonotype: The germline gene is not matched at one end of the junction; a read error may be the cause. This sequence joins TRBV4-3 and TRBJ1-6, with D perhaps matching TRBD1 (5 bases). Germline CDR1 is LGHNA and CDR2 is YSLEER. The CDR3 loop spans 15 amino acids. CDR3: CASGQGIGGDSPLHF. CDR3 sequence (DNA): TGCGCCAGCGGCCAAGGTATTGGGGGGGATTCACCCCTCCACTTT.